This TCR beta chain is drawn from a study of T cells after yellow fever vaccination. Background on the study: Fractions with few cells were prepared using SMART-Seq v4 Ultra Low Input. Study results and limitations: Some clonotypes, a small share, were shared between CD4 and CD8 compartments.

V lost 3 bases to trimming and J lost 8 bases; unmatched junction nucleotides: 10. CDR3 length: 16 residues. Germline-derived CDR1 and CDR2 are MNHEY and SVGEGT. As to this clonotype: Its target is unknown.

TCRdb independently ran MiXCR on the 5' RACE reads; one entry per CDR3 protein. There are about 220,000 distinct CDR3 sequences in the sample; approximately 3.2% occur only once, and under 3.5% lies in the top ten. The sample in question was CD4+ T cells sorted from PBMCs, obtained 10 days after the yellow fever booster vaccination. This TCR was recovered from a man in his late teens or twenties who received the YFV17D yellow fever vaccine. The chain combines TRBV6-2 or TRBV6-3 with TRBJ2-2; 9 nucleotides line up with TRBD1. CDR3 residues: CASSYGTGRATGELFF. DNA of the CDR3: TGTGCCAGCAGTTATGGGACAGGGCGAGCGACAGGGGAGCTGTTTTTT.